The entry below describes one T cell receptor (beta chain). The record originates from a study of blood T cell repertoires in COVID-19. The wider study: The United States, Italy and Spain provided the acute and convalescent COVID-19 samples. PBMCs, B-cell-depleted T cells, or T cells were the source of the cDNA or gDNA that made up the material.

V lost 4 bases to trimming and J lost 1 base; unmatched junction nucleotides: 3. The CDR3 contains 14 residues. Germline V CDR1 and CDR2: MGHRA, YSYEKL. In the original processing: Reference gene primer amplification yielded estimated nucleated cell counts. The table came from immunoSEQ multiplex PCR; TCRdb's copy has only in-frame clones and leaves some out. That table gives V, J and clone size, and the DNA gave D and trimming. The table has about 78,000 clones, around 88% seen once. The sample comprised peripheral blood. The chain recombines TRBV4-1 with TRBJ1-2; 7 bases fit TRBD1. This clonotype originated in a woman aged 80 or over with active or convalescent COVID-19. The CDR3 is CASSRRQGNYGYTF. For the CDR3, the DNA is TGCGCCAGCAGCCGAAGACAGGGTAACTATGGCTACACCTTC.